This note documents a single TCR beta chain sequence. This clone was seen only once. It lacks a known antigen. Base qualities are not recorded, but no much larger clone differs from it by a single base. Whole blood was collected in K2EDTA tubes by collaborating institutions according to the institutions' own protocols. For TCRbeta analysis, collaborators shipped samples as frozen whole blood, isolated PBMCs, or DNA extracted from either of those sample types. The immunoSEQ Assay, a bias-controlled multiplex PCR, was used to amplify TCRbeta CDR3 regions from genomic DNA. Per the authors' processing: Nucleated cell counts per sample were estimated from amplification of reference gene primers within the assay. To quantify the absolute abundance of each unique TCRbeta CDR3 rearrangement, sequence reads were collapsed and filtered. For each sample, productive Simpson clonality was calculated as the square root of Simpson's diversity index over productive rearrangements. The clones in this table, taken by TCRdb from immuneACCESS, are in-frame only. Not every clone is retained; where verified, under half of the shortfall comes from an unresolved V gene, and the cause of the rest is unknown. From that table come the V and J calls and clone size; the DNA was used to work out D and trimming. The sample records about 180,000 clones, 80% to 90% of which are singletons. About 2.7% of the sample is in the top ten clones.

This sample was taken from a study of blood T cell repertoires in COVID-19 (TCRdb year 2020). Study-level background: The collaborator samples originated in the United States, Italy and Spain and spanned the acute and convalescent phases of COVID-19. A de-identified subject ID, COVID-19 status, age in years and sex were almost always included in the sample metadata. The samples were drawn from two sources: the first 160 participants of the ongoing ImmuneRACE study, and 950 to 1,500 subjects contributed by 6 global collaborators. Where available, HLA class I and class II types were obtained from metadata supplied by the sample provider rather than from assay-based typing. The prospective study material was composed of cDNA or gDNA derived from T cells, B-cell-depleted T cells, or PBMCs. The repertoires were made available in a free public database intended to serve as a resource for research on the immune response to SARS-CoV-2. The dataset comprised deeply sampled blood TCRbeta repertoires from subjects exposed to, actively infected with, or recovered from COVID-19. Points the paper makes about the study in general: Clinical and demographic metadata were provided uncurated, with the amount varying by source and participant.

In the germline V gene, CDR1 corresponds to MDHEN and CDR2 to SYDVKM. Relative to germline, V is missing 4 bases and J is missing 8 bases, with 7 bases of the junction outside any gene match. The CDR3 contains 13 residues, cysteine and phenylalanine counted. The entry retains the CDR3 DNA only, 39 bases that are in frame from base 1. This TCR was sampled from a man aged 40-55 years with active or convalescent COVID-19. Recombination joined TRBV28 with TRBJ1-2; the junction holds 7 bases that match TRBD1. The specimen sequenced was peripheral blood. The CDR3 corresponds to CASSSRQGKGYTF. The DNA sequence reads TGTGCCAGCAGTTCACGACAGGGAAAAGGCTACACCTTC.